This is a list of T cell receptor beta chains from one sample in a study of memory CD4+ T cells and cytomegalovirus serostatus. Here immunoSEQ multiplex PCR was the method, and the copy in TCRdb shows in-frame clones only, minus some. The sample consists of about 64,000 clones, approximately 80% of them appearing once. Sequenced material: memory CD4+ T cells from blood. The receptors here all came from an adult in good health and CMV-seronegative. The CDR3 runs from the conserved cysteine through the conserved F or W. D genes are given only for firm matches. Expanded clones get a size class; other rows say once, few or many, or leave the size out.

cdr3_nt | cdr3_aa | j_call | d_call | v_call | clone_size
TGTGCCAGCAGCGAGGGGGGATCTGGAAACACCATATATTTT | CASSEGGSGNTIYF | TRBJ1-3 | - | TRBV2 | -
TGTGCCAGCAGCTGGGACAGGGAACCCTGCTATGGCTACACCTTC | CASSWDREPCYGYTF | TRBJ1-2 | TRBD1 | TRBV7-3 | few
TGTGCCAGTAGTTACAGTGGGGCCAACGTCCTGACTTTC | CASSYSGANVLTF | TRBJ2-6 | - | TRBV19 | few
TGTGCCAGCAGTAATCCGGGACGAGGAAACACCATATATTTT | CASSNPGRGNTIYF | TRBJ1-3 | - | TRBV2 | medium-sized
TGTGCCAGCAGTCATGTCACAGCAAGCGCGTTAGATCAGCCCCAGCATTTT | CASSHVTASALDQPQHF | TRBJ1-5 | - | TRBV28 | -
TGTGCCAGCAGTTACTCTTCGGGGGCGACCACTGAAGCTTTCTTT | CASSYSSGATTEAFF | TRBJ1-1 | - | TRBV6-6 | -
TGCAGCGTTGCCGGGGCCCAAGAGACCCAGTACTTC | CSVAGAQETQYF | TRBJ2-5 | - | TRBV29-1 | -
TGCGCCAGCAGCTTGGGATACAGGGCCTCTGGAAACACCATATATTTT | CASSLGYRASGNTIYF | TRBJ1-3 | - | TRBV5-1 | few
TGCGCCAGCAGCCAAGAACCTAGCGGGAGAGACAATGAGCAGTTCTTC | CASSQEPSGRDNEQFF | TRBJ2-1 | TRBD2 | TRBV4-3 | -
TGTGCCAGCTCGCCGGACAGGGTCGTCGAGCAGTACTTC | CASSPDRVVEQYF | TRBJ2-7 | TRBD1 | TRBV18 | -
TGTGCCAGCTCACGGGACAGGGACAGCTATGGCTACACCTTC | CASSRDRDSYGYTF | TRBJ1-2 | TRBD1 | TRBV18 | -